The T cell receptor (beta chain) under discussion was sequenced for a study of blood T cell repertoires in COVID-19. Germline assignment: CDR1 SGHAT and CDR2 FQNNGV. The length of the CDR3 is 15 residues. V gave up 3 bases and J gave up 10 bases; unmatched junction bases: 9. Symptom resolution, clearance, or two negative PCRs marked donors in Cohort 3 as recovered. Repertoires were generated with immunoSEQ multiplex PCR, while TCRdb's copy carries only in-frame clones and drops some. The sample holds a few hundred thousand clones; 70% to 90% are singletons and the top ten take around 6%. The source is a woman aged 30 to 39 who had recovered from COVID-19. The chain links TRBV11-2 to TRBJ1-6; 7 positions agree with TRBD1. What was sequenced was PBMCs or T cells enriched from blood (not recorded which). CDR3 residues: CASSFSRRGESPLHF. CDR3 DNA sequence: TGTGCCAGCAGCTTCTCCCGCAGGGGGGAATCACCCCTCCACTTT.